The clone carrying this T cell receptor beta chain was counted a few times. Its antigen is as yet unknown. The data were obtained in a study of radiotherapy plus CTLA-4 blockade in lung cancer. Study summary: Objective responses emerged in under 20% of patients, and around 31% attained disease control. The study, taken as a whole, reports: The authors reported that early blood T cell clone dynamics, with interferon-beta, best predicted response. In blood, tumor-derived TCR clones expanded after radiotherapy plus ipilimumab.

The repertoire was sequenced with immunoSEQ multiplex PCR; TCRdb's copy has only in-frame clones and lacks some. The sample lists just under 45,000 clones, roughly 67% occurring once. Germline-derived CDR1 and CDR2 are MRHNA and SNTAGT. V shed 2 bases, J shed 4 bases, and the junction held 14 bases outside the gene matches. This CDR3 spans 19 amino acids. The receptor's source is a human donor with non-small cell lung cancer who had a partial response to radiotherapy plus ipilimumab. The genes are TRBV6-4 and TRBJ2-1; 10 positions match TRBD2. The source material was peripheral blood, sampled from a patient treated with radiotherapy plus ipilimumab. The CDR3 sequence: CASSDGVGGLASYYNEQFF. CDR3 DNA: TGTGCCAGCAGTGACGGCGTCGGGGGACTAGCGAGCTATTACAATGAGCAGTTCTTC.